This T cell receptor beta chain derives from a study of T cells in tuberculosis. Here immunoSEQ multiplex PCR was the method, and the copy in TCRdb shows in-frame clones only, minus some. This sample yields about 37,000 clones, of which 90% to 95% are seen a single time; around 10% belongs to the top ten. General study results and limits: Shorter CDR3-alpha in active tuberculosis partly drove smaller distances.

This CDR3 has 14 amino acids. Trimming stripped 8 bases from V and 8 bases from J, with 22 bases between. Germline CDR1 reads MNHNY; CDR2 reads SVGAGI (reference sequence). Of note for this clone: Its antigen is not identified.

This sequence joins TRBV6-6 and TRBJ2-7; D might be TRBD2 (6 bases). The clonotype comes from a donor under 30 with latent tuberculosis or without tuberculosis infection. Some clones in this sample may be carry-over from other donors' samples. Sequencing was performed on PBMCs. CDR3 sequence (DNA): TGTGCCAGCGGACTAAGGGGTCAGGCAGCGCAGCAGTACTTC. It encodes CASGLRGQAAQQYF.